This T cell receptor (beta chain) was identified in a study of T cell responses to AZD1222 COVID-19 vaccine. Sequenced by immunoSEQ multiplex PCR; TCRdb stores in-frame clones only, minus some. The table lists 100,000 to 150,000 clones, 85% to 90% of them singletons. The length of the CDR3 is 18 residues. CDR1 is SGHRS and CDR2 is YFSETQ in the germline V gene. The ends lost 4 bases at V and 4 bases at J; junction bases unmatched: 7. The specimen was peripheral blood, collected on day 0 of MenACWY control vaccination. The chain employs TRBV5-1 and TRBJ2-2, with 16 positions matching TRBD2. The origin of this receptor is an adult in good health. CDR3 in amino acids: CASSGGLAGGRSTGELFF. The CDR3 region has the DNA TGCGCCAGCAGCGGGGGACTAGCGGGAGGGCGGAGCACCGGGGAGCTGTTTTTT. Full variable domain (rest looked up from reference TRBV5-1 and TRBJ2-2): KAGVTQTPRYLIKTRGQQVTLSCSPISGHRSVSWYQQTPGQGLQFLFEYFSETQRNKGNFPGRFSGRQFSNSRSEMNVSTLELGDSALYLCASSGGLAGGRSTGELFFGEGSRLTVL.